One and the same sample provided the 19 T cell receptor beta chains below, sequenced in a study of blood T cells in healthy people across ages. A second PCR, run for about 6 to 11 cycles, used a sample-barcoded 5' primer plus a J-beta primer mix. TCRdb ran MiXCR on the 5' RACE reads and lists one entry per CDR3 protein. This table holds about 750,000 distinct CDR3 sequences, roughly 53% found once. Sequencing input: blood. The receptors derive from a man older than 75 in good health.

The rearrangement joins TRBV5-6 to TRBJ2-2; 8 bases map to TRBD2. V shed 1 base and J 5 bases; nucleotides not matched to a gene: 7. Per germline, CDR1 SGHDT and CDR2 YYEEEE. There are 16 residues in the CDR3. CDR3 DNA sequence: TGTGCCAGCAGCTTGTGGGCGGGAGGTAGTACCGGGGAGCTGTTTTTT. Translating it yields CASSLWAGGSTGELFF.

The chain carries TRBV7-9 and TRBJ1-4; 9 bases fit TRBD1. CDR3 length equals 15 residues. Germline-derived CDR1 and CDR2 are SEHNR and FQNEAQ (reference sequence). The trim removed 4 bases at V and 7 bases at J, leaving 7 bases unmatched. The CDR3 DNA is TGTGCCAGCAGCTCCACGGGACAGGGCCCTGAAAAACTGTTTTTT. Translating gives CASSSTGQGPEKLFF.

V is TRBV6-2 or TRBV6-3 and J is TRBJ2-1; 10 bases map to TRBD1. The CDR3 loop spans 17 amino acids. Germline lookup yields CDR1 MNHEY and CDR2 SVGEGT. With 0 bases clipped from V and 6 bases from J, the junction kept 8 bases outside the gene matches. As DNA, the CDR3 is TGTGCCAGCAGTTACTCAAGGGACAGGGGCCCTCCCAATGAGCAGTTCTTC. Its protein product is CASSYSRDRGPPNEQFF.

This clonotype is a singleton in its sample. This chain joins TRBV27 and TRBJ2-2, with D possibly matching TRBD1 (5 bases). CDR3 size: 17 residues. In germline, CDR1 is MNHEY, CDR2 SMNVEV (reference sequence). Trimming took 5 bases from V and 2 from J, leaving 18 bases between them. The CDR3 DNA reads as TGTGCCAGCAGTCCCCACGGACAAGGACCAAACACCGGGGAGCTGTTTTTT. Translated, it gives CASSPHGQGPNTGELFF.

The V call is TRBV7-6, the J call TRBJ2-1; D unclear. V lost 5 bases and J 7 bases, leaving 9 bases between the germline ends. Germline CDR1 is SGHVS and CDR2 is FNYEAQ. The CDR3 spans 12 residues. CDR3 nucleotide sequence: TGTGCCAGCAGCCCCATTAGTAATGAGCAGTTCTTC. Its protein product is CASSPISNEQFF.

The rearrangement links TRBV27 to TRBJ1-2; 9 bases align to TRBD1. With 1 base clipped from V and 5 bases from J, the junction kept 5 bases outside the gene matches. The CDR3 has 15 amino acids. Germline CDR1 and CDR2: MNHEY and SMNVEV (reference sequence). As DNA, the CDR3 is TGTGCCAGCAGTTTATATACAGGGGGCAGTTATGGCTACACCTTC. It is translated as CASSLYTGGSYGYTF.

The chain employs TRBV6-5 and TRBJ2-7; weak D call: TRBD1 (6 bases). In germline, CDR1 is MNHEY, CDR2 SVGAGI. CDR3 length equals 15 residues. V dropped 2 bases and J dropped 0 bases, with 11 bases sitting between them. CDR3: CASSYRQVGSYEQYF. The CDR3 region has the DNA TGTGCCAGCAGTTACCGACAGGTGGGCTCCTACGAGCAGTACTTC.

This clonotype turned up a few times. A much larger clone lies one base from this, so it may be a read error. The J gene is TRBJ2-5, the V gene TRBV29-1, with TRBD1 identical over 7 bases. The germline gives CDR1 SQVTM, CDR2 ANQGSEA. The trim removed 2 bases at V and 2 bases at J, leaving 2 bases unmatched. The CDR3 is 13 amino acids. Here the CDR3 reads CSVEPGQQETQYF. CDR3 DNA: TGCAGCGTTGAACCGGGACAGCAAGAGACCCAGTACTTC.

In its sample, this clonotype was seen once. The chain has TRBV20-1 and TRBJ1-5, with D perhaps matching TRBD1 (6 bases). The CDR3 length is 15 residues. Germline CDR1 and CDR2: DFQATT and SNEGSKA (reference sequence). Deletions cut 6 bases from V and 2 bases from J, with 17 bases between. CDR3 protein: CSARLGGRGNQPQHF. CDR3 DNA: TGCAGTGCGAGGTTGGGGGGCAGGGGCAATCAGCCCCAGCATTTT.

Remarks on this clonotype: A read error may produce the germline difference seen at one junction end. J is TRBJ2-7 and V is TRBV6-2 or TRBV6-3, with a possible D match to TRBD2 (5 bases). The CDR3 totals 15 residues. Germline CDR1 is MNHEY and CDR2 is SVGEGT. The CDR3 DNA sequence: TGTACCAGCAGTTACCTTAGCGCAACATCCTACGAGCAGTACTTC. Its translation is CTSSYLSATSYEQYF.

CDR3 in amino acids: CASSLEGGTQTQYF. DNA of the CDR3: TGTGCCAGCAGCTTGGAAGGGGGCACTCAGACCCAGTACTTC. The rearrangement uses TRBV11-1 and TRBJ2-5; TRBD1 agrees at 7 bases. Germline CDR1 reads SGHAT; CDR2 reads FQDESV (reference sequence). Trimming cost V 3 bases and J 6 bases; bases outside gene matches: 7. The CDR3 has 14 amino acids. Full variable domain (outside the CDR3, taken from reference TRBV11-1 and TRBJ2-5): EAEVAQSPRYKITEKSQAVAFWCDPISGHATLYWYRQILGQGPELLVQFQDESVVDDSQLPKDRFSAERLKGVDSTLKIQPAELGDSAMYLCASSLEGGTQTQYFGPGTRLLVL.

The chain combines TRBV6-1 with TRBJ2-1; 12 bases agree with TRBD2. Germline V gene sequence: CDR1 MNHNS, CDR2 SASEGT. This CDR3 comprises 19 residues. The ends lost 6 bases at V and 4 bases at J; junction bases unmatched: 16. CDR3 DNA: TGTGCCAGCAGAGTCAGGGAGCTAGCGGGAGGGACCCCTTACAATGAGCAGTTCTTC. This gives the protein CASRVRELAGGTPYNEQFF.

CDR3 DNA: TGCAGTGCTAGAGGGGGACTAGCGGGACCCTACAATGAGCAGTTCTTC. Amino acid sequence: CSARGGLAGPYNEQFF. This chain links TRBV20-1 with TRBJ2-1; TRBD2 agrees at 13 bases. Germline V gene data show CDR1 as DFQATT and CDR2 as SNEGSKA (reference sequence). The trim removed 1 base at V and 2 bases at J, leaving 2 bases unmatched. The CDR3 covers 16 residues.

This rearrangement joins TRBV12-3 or TRBV12-4 to TRBJ2-5; D uncertain. Trimming cost V 6 bases and J 0 bases, with 11 bases left between them. CDR3 length: 14 amino acids. CDR3 loop: CASSLRVYQETQYF. CDR3 in DNA: TGTGCCAGCAGCCTACGAGTGTACCAAGAGACCCAGTACTTC.

The chain uses TRBV29-1 and TRBJ2-7, with 11 positions matching TRBD1. The V segment lost 7 bases and the J segment 7 bases; nucleotides outside the gene matches: 24. The germline V gene has CDR1 SQVTM and CDR2 ANQGSEA. This CDR3 has 18 residues. The CDR3 nucleotides are TGCAGCGCTCAAAGGACAGGGGGCTCCCCGAGCTCCTACAATGAGCAGTACTTC. Translating it yields CSAQRTGGSPSSYNEQYF.

This chain links TRBV15 with TRBJ2-4; 8 bases map to TRBD1. The V segment lost 9 bases and the J segment 0 bases; nucleotides outside the gene matches: 7. The CDR3 is 15 residues long. Germline lookup yields CDR1 LNHNV and CDR2 YYDKDF (reference sequence). CDR3 amino acids: CATGQATLAKNIQYF. CDR3 sequence (DNA): TGTGCCACGGGACAGGCGACGCTAGCCAAAAACATTCAGTACTTC.

The chain carries TRBV20-1 and TRBJ1-2; D remains unclear. Trimming took 1 base from V and 4 from J, leaving 13 bases between them. Germline-derived CDR1 and CDR2 are DFQATT and SNEGSKA (reference sequence). This CDR3 comprises 14 residues. The CDR3 sequence: CSARAELVGYGYTF. DNA of the CDR3: TGCAGTGCTAGAGCAGAGCTGGTGGGCTATGGCTACACCTTC.

V and J are TRBV6-2 or TRBV6-3 and TRBJ2-7; D is undetermined. The V end was cut by 7 bases, the J end by 0 bases, with 10 bases between. The CDR3 is 13 amino acids. CDR1 is MNHEY, CDR2 SVGEGT, per germline. The CDR3 nucleotides are TGTGCCAGCAATCCGGGTAGCTCCTACGAGCAGTACTTC. It codes for CASNPGSSYEQYF.

The genes are TRBV6-6 and TRBJ2-1; D is tentatively TRBD1 or TRBD2 (5 bases each). CDR1 and CDR2 from the germline V gene are MNHNY and SVGAGI (reference sequence). The V gene lost 6 bases and the J gene lost 5 bases, with 17 bases spanning the gap. The CDR3 totals 15 residues. Here the CDR3 reads CASSTGGEIHNEQFF. CDR3 sequence (DNA): TGTGCCAGCAGCACAGGTGGGGAGATCCACAATGAGCAGTTCTTC.